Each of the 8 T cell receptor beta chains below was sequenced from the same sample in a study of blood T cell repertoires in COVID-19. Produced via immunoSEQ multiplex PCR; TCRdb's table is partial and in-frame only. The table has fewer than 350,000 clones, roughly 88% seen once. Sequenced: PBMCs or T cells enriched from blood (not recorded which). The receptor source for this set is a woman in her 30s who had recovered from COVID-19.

The DNA of the CDR3 is TGCAGCGTGGACTTTCGGGGGGCTGAAGCTTTCTTT. Translated, it gives CSVDFRGAEAFF. The gene calls are TRBV29-1 and TRBJ1-1, with D perhaps TRBD1 (5 bases). The CDR3 runs 12 residues. The germline V gene encodes CDR1 SQVTM and CDR2 ANQGSEA. V was clipped by 6 bases and J by 6 bases, with 14 bases between them.

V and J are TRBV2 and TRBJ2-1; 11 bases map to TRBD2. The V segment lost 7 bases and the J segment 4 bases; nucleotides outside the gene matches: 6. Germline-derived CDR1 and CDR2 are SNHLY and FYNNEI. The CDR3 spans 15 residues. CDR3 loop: CASKLLAGEYNEQFF. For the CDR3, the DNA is TGTGCCAGCAAACTACTAGCGGGAGAATACAATGAGCAGTTCTTC.

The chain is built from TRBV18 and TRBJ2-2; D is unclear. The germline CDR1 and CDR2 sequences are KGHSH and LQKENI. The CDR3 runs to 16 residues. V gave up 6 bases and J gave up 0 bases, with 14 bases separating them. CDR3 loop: CASSLTMLANTGELFF. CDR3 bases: TGTGCCAGCTCCCTCACAATGCTGGCGAACACCGGGGAGCTGTTTTTT.

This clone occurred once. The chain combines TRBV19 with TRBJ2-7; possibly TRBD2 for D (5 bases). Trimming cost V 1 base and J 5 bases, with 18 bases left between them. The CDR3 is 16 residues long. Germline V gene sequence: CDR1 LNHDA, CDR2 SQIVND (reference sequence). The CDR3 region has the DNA TGTGCCAGTAGTATAGGAAGCGGCGTAGGTGGGAACGAGCAGTACTTC. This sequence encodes CASSIGSGVGGNEQYF.

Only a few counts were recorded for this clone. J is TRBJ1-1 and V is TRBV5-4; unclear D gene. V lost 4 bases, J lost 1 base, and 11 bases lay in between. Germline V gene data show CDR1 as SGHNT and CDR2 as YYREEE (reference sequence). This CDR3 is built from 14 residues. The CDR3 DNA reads TGTGCCAGCAGCCCAAACAGCCCGAACACTGAAGCTTTCTTT. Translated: CASSPNSPNTEAFF.

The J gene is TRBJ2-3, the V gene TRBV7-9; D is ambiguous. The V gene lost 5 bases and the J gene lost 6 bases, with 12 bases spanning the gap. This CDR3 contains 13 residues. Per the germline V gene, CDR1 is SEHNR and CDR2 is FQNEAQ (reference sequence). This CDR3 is CASSQVPQDTQYF. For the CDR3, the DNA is TGTGCCAGCAGCCAAGTCCCGCAGGATACGCAGTATTTT.

CDR3 sequence: CASSFKMGQTYGYTF. CDR3 DNA: TGTGCCAGCAGTTTTAAAATGGGACAGACCTATGGCTACACCTTC. The chain combines TRBV2 with TRBJ1-2; TRBD1 matches at 7 bases. Trimming cost V 5 bases and J 4 bases; bases outside gene matches: 10. Germline CDR1 reads SNHLY; CDR2 reads FYNNEI. The CDR3 length is 15 residues.

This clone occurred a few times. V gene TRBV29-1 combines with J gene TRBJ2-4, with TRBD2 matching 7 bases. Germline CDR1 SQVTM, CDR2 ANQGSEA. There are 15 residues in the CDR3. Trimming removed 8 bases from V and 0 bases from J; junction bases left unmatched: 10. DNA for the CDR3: TGCAGCTCCTCTAGCGGAAGAATAGCCAAAAACATTCAGTACTTC. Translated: CSSSSGRIAKNIQYF. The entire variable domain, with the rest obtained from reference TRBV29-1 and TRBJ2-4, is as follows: SAVISQKPSRDICQRGTSLTIQCQVDSQVTMMFWYRQQPGQSLTLIATANQGSEATYESGFVIDKFPISRPNLTFSTLTVSNMSPEDSSIYLCSSSSGRIAKNIQYFGAGTRLSVL.